The source of this T cell receptor beta chain is a study of resident and recirculating memory T cells in vitiligo. About the research overall: Epidermis came from shave biopsies of lesional and nonlesional sites, plus PBMCs.

Only one count was recorded for this clone. Measured with immunoSEQ multiplex PCR; TCRdb has only the in-frame clones, and not every one. The table lists roughly 76,000 clones, roughly 92% of them singletons, with around 4.6% in the top ten. The TCR was taken from a male donor with vitiligo. Sequencing used blood.

The CDR3 loop is CASSLGGTDTQYF. CDR3 DNA sequence: TGCGCCAGCAGCTTGGGCGGTACAGATACGCAGTATTTT. This chain joins TRBV5-1 and TRBJ2-3; unclear D gene. The V end lost 0 bases, the J end lost 3 bases, and 5 bases lay between the germline ends. The CDR3 is 13 residues long. Germline V gene data show CDR1 as SGHRS and CDR2 as YFSETQ.